A single sample is the source of the 10 T cell receptor beta chains below, sequenced in a study of OX40 agonist ivuxolimab in advanced cancers. TCRdb keeps only in-frame clones here, not all; method: immunoSEQ multiplex PCR. The sample comprises about 26,000 clones, roughly 80% of which are singletons, and around 10% rests with the top ten. The sample here was CD4+ or CD8+ T cells sorted from blood, taken in a trial of the OX40 agonist ivuxolimab. Receptors originate from an adult with an advanced solid tumor such as melanoma, head and neck, liver or kidney cancer.

This clone came up once. The chain has TRBV27 and TRBJ1-1; possibly TRBD1 for D (5 bases). Trimming removed 5 bases at V and 6 bases at J, with 16 bases between. Germline CDR1 reads MNHEY; CDR2 reads SMNVEV (reference sequence). The CDR3 spans 14 residues. The CDR3 region has the DNA TGTGCCAGCAGTCCCAAGACAGAGAGTCCTGAAGCTTTCTTT. It specifies CASSPKTESPEAFF.

The chain employs TRBV11-2 and TRBJ1-6; 12 nucleotides align to TRBD1. The J segment lost 9 bases and the V segment lost 5 bases, leaving 11 bases of the junction unmatched. From germline, CDR1 is SGHAT and CDR2 FQNNGV. CDR3 size: 17 residues. This chain's CDR3 is CASSQGRDRGLVSPLHF. CDR3 coding DNA: TGTGCCAGCAGCCAAGGAAGGGACAGGGGGCTCGTTTCACCCCTCCACTTT.

The V call is TRBV15, the J call TRBJ1-2; possible D gene TRBD1, 5 bases. V lost 4 bases and J 4 bases, leaving 16 bases between the germline ends. The CDR3 is 15 amino acids. In germline, CDR1 is LNHNV, CDR2 YYDKDF (reference sequence). CDR3 bases: TGTGCCACCAGCATCCAGAGGGGCAGTATCTATGGCTACACCTTC. Translation: CATSIQRGSIYGYTF.

This clone was seen a handful of times. The V and J genes are TRBV5-1 and TRBJ2-7; no clear D gene. V dropped 0 bases and J dropped 3 bases, with 16 bases sitting between them. CDR3 length: 16 residues. Germline V gene lookup returns CDR1 SGHRS and CDR2 YFSETQ. For the CDR3, the DNA is TGCGCCAGCAGCTTGGGAGTGGGGATTTATAGCTACGAGCAGTACTTC. This translates into CASSLGVGIYSYEQYF.

The rearrangement links TRBV9 to TRBJ2-3, with D unresolved. CDR3 length: 16 amino acids. V gave up 0 bases and J gave up 0 bases, with 11 bases separating them. Per germline, CDR1 SGDLS and CDR2 YYNGEE. The CDR3 nucleotides are TGTGCCAGCAGCGTAGGGGTGACGGCTAGCACAGATACGCAGTATTTT. Translated, it gives CASSVGVTASTDTQYF.

The chain carries TRBV28 and TRBJ1-4; TRBD1 aligns across 8 bases. CDR3 length: 15 amino acids. CDR1 is MDHEN and CDR2 is SYDVKM in the germline V gene. J was trimmed by 8 bases and V by 2 bases; bases with no gene match: 7. Here the CDR3 DNA reads TGTGCCAGCAGTTTACCCCAGACAGGGGCCGAAAAACTGTTTTTT. Amino acids: CASSLPQTGAEKLFF.

The chain employs TRBV7-6 and TRBJ1-4; 8 positions match TRBD1. Germline CDR1 SGHVS, CDR2 FNYEAQ. Trimming took 4 bases from V and 8 from J; bases not matched to a gene: 9. This CDR3 region has 15 residues. CDR3 protein: CASSSGQGIKEKLFF. CDR3 DNA sequence: TGTGCCAGCAGCTCCGGACAGGGAATAAAGGAAAAACTGTTTTTT.

The genes are TRBV18 and TRBJ2-4, with 8 positions matching TRBD1. J lost 1 base, V lost 3 bases, and 5 bases had no gene match. CDR1 is KGHSH and CDR2 is LQKENI in the germline V gene. This CDR3 region has 16 residues. The chain's CDR3 is CASSPSTGVAKNIQYF. The CDR3 region has the DNA TGTGCCAGCTCACCTTCGACAGGGGTTGCCAAAAACATTCAGTACTTC.

This clone counts as medium-sized. This chain joins TRBV25-1 and TRBJ1-2; unclear D gene. V lost 3 bases and J lost 7, with 6 bases in between. The CDR3 sequence is 11 residues long. Germline loops: CDR1 MGHDK, CDR2 SYGVNS. CDR3 residues: CASSDYVGYTF. For the CDR3, the DNA is TGTGCCAGCAGTGATTATGTTGGCTACACCTTC.

This clone was seen just once. The V call is TRBV7-9, the J call TRBJ2-1; 10 bases align to TRBD2. J lost 4 bases, V lost 5 bases, and 8 bases had no gene match. The V gene's germline CDR1 is SEHNR and CDR2 FQNEAQ (reference sequence). The CDR3 spans 16 residues. The CDR3 nucleotides read TGTGCCAGCAGCCGGACTAGCGGTACGGGGTACAATGAGCAGTTCTTC. Translation: CASSRTSGTGYNEQFF.